This T cell receptor (beta chain) was sequenced during a study of cytomegalovirus exposure and HLA in healthy donors. Study in general: Within an early data release were approximately 85 million unique TCRs drawn from HLA-typed donors. Whole-study findings and limits: Versus the approximately 670-donor mean, an Asian-associated ancestry cluster reportedly showed fewer N-insertions in a later analysis. Three chains tied to CMV proved CMV antigen-specific in vitro.

With respect to this clone: The antigen is not known.

Both 60 Vbeta primers and 13 Jbeta primers went into the PCR. Using immunoSEQ multiplex PCR, the repertoire was profiled, and TCRdb retains in-frame clones only, with some absent. This sample has roughly 70,000 clones, with roughly 79% found just once. With 4 bases clipped from V and 5 bases from J, the junction kept 6 bases outside the gene matches. The germline V gene encodes CDR1 SNHLY and CDR2 FYNNEI. The CDR3 has 15 amino acids. The chain has TRBV2 and TRBJ2-2; 8 positions agree with TRBD1. Sequencing was carried out using PBMCs. The TCR was taken from a man between 45 and 60 years old in good health and CMV-seronegative. The chain's CDR3 is CASSAQGAGTGELFF. CDR3 DNA sequence: TGTGCCAGCAGTGCGCAGGGGGCGGGGACCGGGGAGCTGTTTTTT.